One sample yielded the 9 T cell receptor beta chains listed below, sequenced in a study of CD8 T cells in ankylosing spondylitis (dated by TCRdb to the late 2010s). Receptor amplification or capture employed 5' RACE. The instrument given in TCRdb is Illumina HiSeq 2500. TCRdb reprocessing: public reads trimmed at Q25 with fastp, clones called with MiXCR, in-frame beta chains kept. Rows are unified per CDR3 protein, each entry keeping the most common DNA and genes. The sample table lists about 42,000 distinct CDR3 sequences, just under 4% of them with a count of one. Of the sample, around 4.1% falls within the top ten clones. The material sequenced was blood, either unsorted or a sorted T cell fraction (not recorded which). Source of these receptors: a female donor with ankylosing spondylitis or in good health (not recorded which).

The gene calls are TRBV9 and TRBJ2-5, with TRBD1 matching 7 bases. Germline assignment: CDR1 SGDLS and CDR2 YYNGEE. The junction had 12 bases not matched to a gene; V was cut back by 3 bases and J by 7 bases. This CDR3 region has 15 residues. CDR3 nucleotides: TGTGCCAGCAGCGAGGGGGCAGGAACCCTGGGGACCCAGTACTTC. Translated, it gives CASSEGAGTLGTQYF.

This clonotype was seen many times. V is TRBV9 and J is TRBJ2-4; 7 bases agree with TRBD2. The ends lost 4 bases at V and 5 bases at J; junction bases unmatched: 6. Per germline, CDR1 SGDLS and CDR2 YYNGEE. There are 14 residues in the CDR3. The CDR3 here is CASSPPGRENIQYF. The CDR3 DNA reads as TGTGCCAGCAGCCCTCCGGGGAGGGAAAACATTCAGTACTTC.

This clonotype was found many times. The J gene is TRBJ2-1, the V gene TRBV9; no clear D. Germline V gene data show CDR1 as SGDLS and CDR2 as YYNGEE. Trimming removed 0 bases from V and 10 bases from J, with 2 bases in between. CDR3 length: 10 amino acids. The CDR3 spells CASSVEEQFF. CDR3 bases: TGTGCCAGCAGCGTAGAGGAGCAGTTCTTC.

This clonotype was counted at least ten times. The chain recombines TRBV9 with TRBJ1-2; TRBD1 aligns across 7 bases. CDR1 is SGDLS, CDR2 YYNGEE, per germline. The CDR3 consists of 14 residues. The J segment lost 8 bases and the V segment lost 0 bases, leaving 7 bases of the junction unmatched. The CDR3 loop is CASSVGPTGQGYTF. CDR3 nucleotides: TGTGCCAGCAGCGTAGGCCCGACAGGGCAGGGCTACACCTTC.

The rearrangement joins TRBV9 to TRBJ2-1; a possible D gene is TRBD1 (5 bases). V was cut by 4 bases and J by 9 bases, with 17 bases left in between. CDR1 SGDLS and CDR2 YYNGEE come from the germline V gene. The CDR3 extends over 14 amino acids. This chain's CDR3 is CASSTTVGAGEQFF. The CDR3 nucleotides are TGTGCCAGCAGCACCACGGTAGGGGCTGGTGAGCAGTTCTTC.

This clonotype was counted many times. The chain has TRBV9 and TRBJ2-1; TRBD2 matches at 9 bases. The CDR3 totals 15 residues. The V and J ends lost 3 bases and 9 bases, in that order; junction bases with no gene match: 10. The germline CDR1 and CDR2 sequences are SGDLS and YYNGEE. CDR3 in amino acids: CASSGESGGTGEQFF. For the CDR3, the DNA is TGTGCCAGCAGCGGCGAGAGCGGGGGGACCGGTGAGCAGTTCTTC. The variable domain in full, with the rest retrieved from reference TRBV9 and TRBJ2-1, is DSGVTQTPKHLITATGQRVTLRCSPRSGDLSVYWYQQSLDQGLQFLIQYYNGEERAKGNILERFSAQQFPDLHSELNLSSLELGDSALYFCASSGESGGTGEQFFGPGTRLTVL.

Only a few counts were recorded for this clonotype. The chain is built from TRBV9 and TRBJ2-3; perhaps TRBD1 as D (6 bases). The CDR3 is 16 residues long. In germline, CDR1 is SGDLS, CDR2 YYNGEE. V was cut by 3 bases and J by 0 bases, with 14 bases left in between. Here the CDR3 DNA reads TGTGCCAGCAGCGGCCGGGTGGGGGCTAGCACAGATACGCAGTATTTT. Amino acid sequence: CASSGRVGASTDTQYF.

This clonotype was recorded at least ten times. The chain couples TRBV9 to TRBJ1-2, with D hard to call. CDR1 and CDR2 from the germline V gene are SGDLS and YYNGEE. The germline V and J ends were trimmed by 0 bases and 5 bases, with 5 bases remaining between them. This CDR3 spans 12 amino acids. CDR3 residues: CASSVEGYGYTF. In DNA, the CDR3 is TGTGCCAGCAGCGTAGAAGGGTATGGCTACACCTTC.

V is TRBV9 and J is TRBJ2-1; D uncertain. Germline CDR1 is SGDLS and CDR2 is YYNGEE. CDR3 length equals 13 residues. Trimming cost V 1 base and J 4 bases, with 6 bases left between them. This chain's CDR3 is CASSVNPYNEQFF. The CDR3 nucleotides read TGTGCCAGCAGCGTAAACCCGTACAATGAGCAGTTCTTC.